This is a list of T cell receptor beta chains from one sample in a study of cytomegalovirus exposure and HLA in healthy donors. Sequencing used immunoSEQ multiplex PCR; TCRdb keeps in-frame clones, though not all of them. Of about 110,000 clones in the sample, 82% were seen once. The sample taken for sequencing was PBMCs. The receptor source for this set is a woman between 18 and 30 years old in good health and CMV-seronegative. Both conserved end residues are part of each CDR3.

v_call cdr3_aa
TRBV5-1 CASSFQGYTGELFF
TRBV7-2 CASSFVVGGGDSPLHF
TRBV19 CASSPDWDTEAFF
TRBV30 CAWSAGGNGYTF
TRBV19 CASSMRRLAGLGRGDEQFF
TRBV19 CASSIRTGHQPQHF
TRBV2 CASSFDGWGQTSYEQYF
TRBV7-2 CASSLNAGSYEQYF
TRBV6-6 CASSYSNGYGYTF
TRBV4-3 CASSRTIPGQLVSGNTIYF
TRBV30 CAWSVLGDGPQHF
TRBV11-2 CASSSPGYSNSPLHF
TRBV29-1 CSVEDRDRFQHF
TRBV6-5 CASSYLAVMNTGELFF
TRBV5-5 CASSLLGVEQFF
TRBV19 CASSSTSGNQETQYF
TRBV10-3 CATQGEGQGAYGYTF
TRBV6-5 CASSRGGQGRSEAFF
TRBV10-3 CAISEELVLEQYF
TRBV7-2 CASSVTSGSNGELFF
TRBV7-2 CASSLAAGTEAFF
TRBV19 CASMGQGSLSEKLFF
TRBV19 CASSMGQLSGLTARSTKLFF
TRBV4-3 CASSQPGQGFRGYTF
TRBV25-1 CASSEGPSSSYNSPLHF
TRBV9 CASSAVTGTLYVGELFF
TRBV30 CAWSVGAENQPQHF
TRBV5-1 CASSLPQGGNYGYTF
TRBV11-1 CASSLGLPGAYEQYF
TRBV27 CASSLLAGTTDTQYF
TRBV5-1 CASSLGQGGGETQYF
TRBV7-2 CASSVLLTVYGYTF
TRBV7-2 CASLPRVGLNTEAFF
TRBV5-6 CASRGHNEQFF
TRBV18 CASSPTASNTEAFF
TRBV5-1 CASSLGLGTNTGELFF
TRBV11-2 CASSLDRPGAGANVLTF
TRBV7-2 CASSYRGQGVANEKLFF
TRBV12-5 CASGLLTGGNQPQHF
TRBV27 CASSQQLGGGYTF
TRBV18 CASSPTGGDQPQHF
TRBV7-2 CASSLGGKRSNEQFF
TRBV11-2 CASSSAREFNSPLHF
TRBV12-5 CASGRGTSGSHNEQFF
TRBV4-3 CASSQDVTGRRNTEAFF
TRBV11-3 CASSLAGPKFF
TRBV7-8 CASSSSRDRGHFSYGYTF
TRBV21-1 CASSKAVRWALHPYGYTF
TRBV7-8 CASSIQGNTEAFF
TRBV7-2 CASSTLGGGNQPQHF
TRBV6-5 CASSPPVGLFF
TRBV5-1 CASSSGSYEQYF
TRBV5-4 CASRAGEGETQYF
TRBV7-9 CASSFSDRNTIYF
TRBV7-9 CASKSGEGLNTGELFF
TRBV4-1 CASSPGGGSGTGSTDTQYF